The 21 T cell receptor beta chains given below trace back to one sample, sequenced in a study of memory CD4+ T cells and cytomegalovirus serostatus. Produced via immunoSEQ multiplex PCR; TCRdb's table is partial and in-frame only. The sample includes about 29,000 clones, over 70% of them seen just once. The sort gate was single viable CD3+CD4+CD8-CD45RO+ cells for memory CD4+ T cells. Sequencing was carried out using memory CD4+ T cells from blood. The receptor set was obtained from an adult in good health and CMV-seronegative.

V is TRBV5-6 and J is TRBJ1-2, with no clear D. Trimming took 4 bases from V and 0 from J, leaving 13 bases between them. Germline CDR1 is SGHDT and CDR2 is YYEEEE. This CDR3 contains 15 residues. The CDR3 DNA follows: TGTGCCAGCAGCGAGGACGTTCATGCTAACTATGGCTACACCTTC. Protein sequence: CASSEDVHANYGYTF.

The genes are TRBV7-8 and TRBJ1-1; no clear D. This CDR3 is 14 amino acids long. CDR1 and CDR2 from the germline V gene are SGHVS and FQNEAQ. The ends were cut back, 2 bases at V and 0 bases at J, with 7 bases in the middle. In DNA, the CDR3 is TGTGCCAGCAGCTTAACAGAGATGAACACTGAAGCTTTCTTT. Residues: CASSLTEMNTEAFF.

V gene TRBV4-3 combines with J gene TRBJ2-5, with D perhaps matching TRBD2 (6 bases). CDR1 and CDR2 (germline): LGHNA, YSLEER. The CDR3 is 15 residues long. Between the trimmed V and J ends, which lost 0 bases and 8 bases, there was a span of 16 bases. CDR3 bases: TGCGCCAGCAGCCAAGAGCCCGGGACTTACAACACCCAGTACTTC. Amino acids: CASSQEPGTYNTQYF.

The rearrangement joins TRBV6-1 to TRBJ1-5, with D possibly TRBD1 on 6 matching bases. Germline assignment: CDR1 MNHNS and CDR2 SASEGT. V lost 7 bases to trimming and J lost 3 bases, with 13 bases between them. This CDR3 is built from 14 residues. As DNA, the CDR3 is TGTGCCAGCATGGTACAGGGCACCAATCAGCCCCAGCATTTT. The encoded protein is CASMVQGTNQPQHF.

The chain uses TRBV7-2 and TRBJ2-5, with D possibly being TRBD2 (6 bases). This CDR3 has 14 amino acids. Germline CDR1 SGHTA, CDR2 FQGNSA. With 0 bases removed from V and 5 bases from J, the gap between germline ends came to 10 bases. The CDR3 coding sequence is TGTGCCAGCAGCTTAGCTCGGGGGTCGGAGACCCAGTACTTC. It encodes CASSLARGSETQYF.

The CDR3: CASSLGAYNEQFF. The CDR3 nucleotides read TGTGCCAGCAGCTTAGGTGCTTACAATGAGCAGTTCTTC. The chain uses TRBV7-2 and TRBJ2-1; D gene unclear. Germline CDR1 is SGHTA and CDR2 is FQGNSA. The V gene lost 1 base and the J gene lost 4 bases, with 5 bases spanning the gap. The CDR3 is 13 residues long.

In nucleotides, the CDR3 is TGTGCCAGCAGTTACTCGAAAAACAGGGCTTTACGTGGCTACACCTTC. It codes for CASSYSKNRALRGYTF. V and J are TRBV6-5 and TRBJ1-2; tentatively, D is TRBD1 (6 bases). Trimming pared 0 bases from V and 7 bases from J, leaving 18 bases between. Germline values: CDR1 MNHEY, CDR2 SVGAGI. The CDR3 contains 16 residues.

In DNA, the CDR3 is TGTGCCAGCAAAACGGGACAGGCATACAATGAGCAGTTCTTC. It is translated as CASKTGQAYNEQFF. V gene TRBV6-5 combines with J gene TRBJ2-1; 8 bases are a match to TRBD1. J lost 4 bases, V lost 7 bases, and 6 bases had no gene match. This CDR3 has 14 amino acids. Germline assignment: CDR1 MNHEY and CDR2 SVGAGI.

The J gene is TRBJ2-5, the V gene TRBV19, with D possibly matching TRBD1 (5 bases). The germline V gene encodes CDR1 LNHDA and CDR2 SQIVND (reference sequence). The CDR3 sequence is 12 residues long. The ends were cut back, 5 bases at V and 4 bases at J, with 8 bases in the middle. The CDR3: CASSQGRETQYF. The CDR3 nucleotides are TGTGCCAGTAGTCAGGGTCGAGAGACCCAGTACTTC.

This clone was seen only once. This chain links TRBV2 with TRBJ1-5; the D gene is possibly TRBD1 (5 bases). Germline-derived CDR1 and CDR2 are SNHLY and FYNNEI. The CDR3 sequence is 14 residues long. Trimming removed 6 bases at V and 0 bases at J, with 9 bases between. DNA for the CDR3: TGTGCCAGCAGGAAGACAGTTAGCAATCAGCCCCAGCATTTT. Amino acids: CASRKTVSNQPQHF.

The chain couples TRBV10-3 to TRBJ1-1; TRBD1 is a possible D gene (6 bases). Germline V gene sequence: CDR1 ENHRY, CDR2 SYGVKD. The CDR3 totals 15 residues. V was trimmed by 6 bases and J by 1 base, leaving 15 bases between them. The CDR3 region is CAIRQPGQKNTEAFF. In nucleotides, the CDR3 is TGTGCCATCAGACAACCCGGACAGAAGAACACTGAAGCTTTCTTT.

This chain links TRBV2 with TRBJ1-5; 7 nucleotides agree with TRBD1. Germline V lookup: CDR1 SNHLY, CDR2 FYNNEI. CDR3 length: 15 residues. With V trimmed by 2 bases and J by 3 bases, 4 bases remained unmatched. The CDR3 is CASSEQGTDNQPQHF. The CDR3 nucleotides read TGTGCCAGCAGTGAACAGGGGACAGACAATCAGCCCCAGCATTTT.

J is TRBJ2-7 and V is TRBV6-1; 9 nucleotides align to TRBD1. Germline V CDR1 and CDR2: MNHNS, SASEGT. The ends lost 7 bases at V and 6 bases at J; junction bases unmatched: 7. The CDR3 runs to 13 residues. The CDR3 here is CASTRDRAREQYF. In nucleotides, the CDR3 is TGTGCCAGCACTAGGGACAGGGCCCGCGAGCAGTACTTC.

The chain combines TRBV11-2 with TRBJ1-4, with TRBD1 matching 7 bases. In germline, CDR1 is SGHAT, CDR2 FQNNGV. Trimming cost V 4 bases and J 7 bases; bases outside gene matches: 12. The CDR3 runs 16 residues. The CDR3 sequence: CASSSYDSTGVEKLFF. The CDR3 DNA follows: TGTGCCAGCAGCTCTTACGACTCCACAGGGGTTGAAAAACTGTTTTTT.

As to this clone: Other DNA sequences of this sample code for an identical CDR3. This chain connects TRBV5-4 to TRBJ1-3; the D is unclear. The CDR3 is 12 residues long. The V gene's germline CDR1 is SGHNT and CDR2 YYREEE (reference sequence). V gave up 1 base and J gave up 4 bases, with 3 bases separating them. In DNA form, the CDR3 reads TGTGCCAGCAGCTTGAAGGGAAACACCATATATTTT. Its translation: CASSLKGNTIYF. The whole variable domain, remainder taken from reference TRBV5-4 and TRBJ1-3, is ETGVTQSPTHLIKTRGQQVTLRCSSQSGHNTVSWYQQALGQGPQFIFQYYREEENGRGNFPPRFSGLQFPNYSSELNVNALELDDSALYLCASSLKGNTIYFGEGSWLTVV.

The V call is TRBV14, the J call TRBJ2-1, with TRBD2 matching 8 bases. The CDR3 has 16 amino acids. Germline CDR1 reads SGHDN; CDR2 reads FVKESK. Trimming cost V 3 bases and J 4 bases; bases outside gene matches: 8. The CDR3 loop reads CASSQLSGGHYNEQFF. In DNA form, the CDR3 reads TGTGCCAGCAGCCAGCTGAGCGGGGGCCATTACAATGAGCAGTTCTTC.

The chain employs TRBV4-2 and TRBJ2-1; D gene ambiguous. The germline CDR1 and CDR2 sequences are LGHNA and YNFKEQ. The CDR3 sequence is 14 residues long. With 1 base removed from V and 4 bases from J, the gap between germline ends came to 8 bases. The DNA of the CDR3 is TGTGCCAGCAGCCAAGGAGTAGGATACAATGAGCAGTTCTTC. Translating it yields CASSQGVGYNEQFF.

The chain has TRBV6-6 and TRBJ1-1; 8 nucleotides agree with TRBD1. Germline loops: CDR1 MNHNY, CDR2 SVGAGI (reference sequence). This CDR3 has 15 residues. V dropped 8 bases and J dropped 4; count of bases not matched to a gene: 12. Written as DNA, the CDR3 is TGTGCCAGCTCCCAGAGGTCGGGACAGGTCACTGAAGCTTTCTTT. This encodes CASSQRSGQVTEAFF.

The chain combines TRBV5-5 with TRBJ1-2, with no clear D. The V end was cut by 4 bases, the J end by 0 bases, with 7 bases between. This CDR3 is built from 13 residues. Germline V CDR1 and CDR2: SGHKS, YYEKEE (reference sequence). CDR3 nucleotide sequence: TGTGCCAGCAGCCCTGGGCCTAACTATGGCTACACCTTC. It specifies CASSPGPNYGYTF.

This clone was seen a handful of times. This chain uses TRBV29-1 with TRBJ2-1; 7 bases fit TRBD1. The germline gives CDR1 SQVTM, CDR2 ANQGSEA. This CDR3 is built from 17 residues. Unmatched junction bases numbered 13, after V lost 5 bases and J lost 0 bases. The CDR3: CSVQGTGATSSYNEQFF. The DNA of the CDR3 is TGCAGCGTTCAGGGAACAGGGGCGACGAGCTCCTACAATGAGCAGTTCTTC.

The chain carries TRBV27 and TRBJ2-2, with D uncertain. Looked up from germline, CDR1 is MNHEY and CDR2 is SMNVEV (reference sequence). CDR3 length equals 12 residues. The germline V and J ends were trimmed by 4 bases and 7 bases, with 7 bases remaining between them. CDR3 sequence reads: CASSYYGGELFF. CDR3 bases: TGTGCCAGCAGTTACTATGGCGGGGAGCTGTTTTTT.